This section outlines one T cell receptor (beta chain) sequence together with its context. The source of the sample is a study of shared clonotypes between healthy human individuals. Produced via immunoSEQ multiplex PCR; TCRdb's table is partial and in-frame only. Of some 2 million clones listed, 85% to 95% were seen once; the top ten hold 0.13%. Trimming cost V 5 bases and J 0 bases, with 11 bases left between them. The CDR3 has 15 amino acids. CDR1 and CDR2 (germline): SEHNR, FQNEAQ (reference sequence). This receptor was obtained from a man aged 18-30 years in good health. The sequenced sample consisted of naive CD4+ T cells sorted from blood. The subset is: CD45RA+ positively selected. This rearrangement joins TRBV7-9 to TRBJ1-3; D is undetermined. Here the CDR3 reads CASSPNLSSGNTIYF. The CDR3 nucleotides are TGTGCCAGCAGCCCTAACTTGAGCTCTGGAAACACCATATATTTT.